The 17 T cell receptor beta chains given below trace back to one sample, sequenced in a study of OX40 agonist ivuxolimab in advanced cancers. Repertoires were generated with immunoSEQ multiplex PCR, while TCRdb's copy carries only in-frame clones and drops some. The sample lists tens of thousands of clones, approximately 85% occurring once. The starting material was CD4+ or CD8+ T cells sorted from blood, obtained in a trial of the OX40 agonist ivuxolimab. The source is an adult with an advanced solid tumor such as melanoma, head and neck, liver or kidney cancer.

About this clone: One junction end disagrees with the germline gene, perhaps due to a read error. V gene TRBV5-8 combines with J gene TRBJ2-3; 8 bases align to TRBD2. Germline V gene data show CDR1 as SGHTS and CDR2 as YDEGEE. CDR3 length: 18 amino acids. The CDR3 sequence: CASSQDLLLAASTDTQYF. CDR3 DNA sequence: TGCGCCAGCAGCCAAGATCTATTACTAGCGGCTAGCACAGATACGCAGTATTTT.

On this clone: Germline and junction disagree at one end, which may indicate a read error. J is TRBJ2-1 and V is TRBV7-7; 11 positions agree with TRBD2. The germline V gene has CDR1 SSHAT and CDR2 FNYEAQ (reference sequence). The CDR3 has 15 amino acids. In nucleotides, the CDR3 is TGTGCTAGCAGCTTAATACTAGCGGGGGCTAATGAGCAGTTCTTC. It is translated as CASSLILAGANEQFF.

This sequence joins TRBV19 and TRBJ1-5; D perhaps matches TRBD1 (6 bases). V was clipped by 9 bases and J by 0 bases, with 12 bases between them. Germline CDR1 and CDR2: LNHDA and SQIVND (reference sequence). The length of the CDR3 is 14 residues. The CDR3, as DNA: TGTGCCAGCAGGGGCAGGAATAGCAATCAGCCCCAGCATTTT. It specifies CASRGRNSNQPQHF.

By its share, this clone is medium-sized. The chain combines TRBV27 with TRBJ1-5; D uncertain. The V end lost 6 bases, the J end lost 7 bases, and 16 bases lay between the germline ends. This CDR3 is built from 14 residues. Germline loops: CDR1 MNHEY, CDR2 SMNVEV (reference sequence). Written as DNA, the CDR3 is TGTGCCAGCAGGTCGTCAGTGGGCGAGCAGCCCCAGCATTTT. This sequence encodes CASRSSVGEQPQHF.

This clone was recorded many times. The CDR3, as DNA: TGCGCCAGCAACCGACCCTCGGAGGGGATTTATGCTGAAGCTTTCTTT. Amino acids: CASNRPSEGIYAEAFF. The chain combines TRBV4-1 with TRBJ1-1; the D gene is possibly TRBD1 (5 bases). Trimming pared 7 bases from V and 6 bases from J, leaving 24 bases between. The V gene's germline CDR1 is MGHRA and CDR2 YSYEKL. The length of the CDR3 is 16 residues.

This clone is labeled as medium-sized. The V call is TRBV2, the J call TRBJ1-2; TRBD1 matches at 11 bases. Germline V lookup: CDR1 SNHLY, CDR2 FYNNEI. The V gene end was trimmed by 6 bases and the J gene end by 1 base; junction bases not matched to a gene: 4. The length of the CDR3 is 15 residues. The CDR3 DNA sequence: TGTGCCAGCAGAGGGACAGGGGGGAATAACTATGGCTACACCTTC. This encodes CASRGTGGNNYGYTF.

V is TRBV6-5 and J is TRBJ2-7, with a weak D call TRBD2 (6 bases). Trimming removed 3 bases from V and 1 base from J, with 10 bases in between. There are 14 residues in the CDR3. Looked up from germline, CDR1 is MNHEY and CDR2 is SVGAGI. CDR3 residues: CASSYSGTSYEQYF. CDR3 DNA sequence: TGTGCCAGCAGTTATTCGGGGACTTCCTACGAGCAGTACTTC.

The chain uses TRBV5-4 and TRBJ2-5; 10 bases align to TRBD1. The closer fit of TRBJ2-7 to the DNA end suggests the J call may be wrong. Germline V gene sequence: CDR1 SGHNT, CDR2 YYREEE (reference sequence). The CDR3 runs to 15 residues. The DNA of the CDR3 is TGTGCCAGCAGCAAGGGACAGGGGACCCCCTACGAGCAGTACTTC. Amino acids: CASSKGQGTPYEQYF.

The chain couples TRBV18 to TRBJ2-7; tentatively, D is TRBD1 (5 bases). CDR1 and CDR2 from the germline V gene are KGHSH and LQKENI. The CDR3 is made up of 16 amino acids. The germline V and J ends were trimmed by 5 bases and 1 base, with 18 bases remaining between them. CDR3 region: CASSDRQTTLSYEQYF. CDR3 nucleotides: TGTGCCAGCTCAGATAGACAGACAACTTTATCCTACGAGCAGTACTTC.

This chain joins TRBV28 and TRBJ1-2; the D is unclear. V lost 1 base and J 1 base, leaving 7 bases between the germline ends. CDR1 and CDR2 from the germline V gene are MDHEN and SYDVKM. The CDR3 totals 14 residues. The CDR3 DNA follows: TGTGCCAGCAGTTTATCTGGGGATAACTATGGCTACACCTTC. Protein sequence: CASSLSGDNYGYTF.

V and J are TRBV7-9 and TRBJ2-1; 12 nucleotides match TRBD2. The CDR3 extends over 19 amino acids. In germline, CDR1 is SEHNR, CDR2 FQNEAQ (reference sequence). Trimming at V came to 3 bases and at J to 5 bases, leaving 14 bases not matched to a gene. As DNA, the CDR3 is TGTGCCAGCAGCTTTCTACTAGCGGGAGGAAGGGATAGGGACAATGAGCAGTTCTTC. It specifies CASSFLLAGGRDRDNEQFF. Together with reference TRBV7-9 and TRBJ2-1, the CDR3 gives the full variable domain: DTGVSQNPRHKITKRGQNVTFRCDPISEHNRLYWYRQTLGQGPEFLTYFQNEAQLEKSRLLSDRFSAERPKGSFSTLEIQRTEQGDSAMYLCASSFLLAGGRDRDNEQFFGPGTRLTVL.

The chain uses TRBV19 and TRBJ2-7; tentative D call: TRBD2 (5 bases). This CDR3 spans 16 amino acids. Germline CDR1 reads LNHDA; CDR2 reads SQIVND (reference sequence). Trimming shortened V by 4 bases and J by 7 bases, and 23 bases separated the two germline ends. CDR3 protein: CASSTRLREPSGEQYF. CDR3 nucleotides: TGTGCCAGTAGTACCCGCCTTAGGGAGCCCTCGGGGGAGCAGTACTTC. Drawing the rest from reference TRBV19 and TRBJ2-7, the complete variable domain is DGGITQSPKYLFRKEGQNVTLSCEQNLNHDAMYWYRQDPGQGLRLIYYSQIVNDFQKGDIAEGYSVSREKKESFPLTVTSAQKNPTAFYLCASSTRLREPSGEQYFGPGTRLTVT.

The CDR3 spells CASSYNTGTSGVETQYF. The CDR3 DNA reads TGTGCCAGCAGCTATAACACCGGGACTAGCGGGGTAGAGACCCAGTACTTC. The chain has TRBV7-8 and TRBJ2-5, with TRBD2 matching 13 bases. The V gene end was trimmed by 4 bases and the J gene end by 4 bases; junction bases not matched to a gene: 9. The CDR3 loop spans 17 amino acids. Germline CDR1 and CDR2: SGHVS and FQNEAQ.

This clone came up once. The same CDR3 arises from other DNA sequences in this sample as well. V gene TRBV7-2 combines with J gene TRBJ2-7; no reliable D call. The V gene lost 2 bases and the J gene lost 3 bases, with 2 bases spanning the gap. The CDR3 is made up of 11 amino acids. The germline V gene has CDR1 SGHTA and CDR2 FQGNSA. This CDR3 is CASSLSYEQYF. The CDR3 DNA sequence: TGTGCCAGCAGCTTAAGCTACGAGCAGTACTTC.

This clone has just one count. J is TRBJ2-1 and V is TRBV9; 8 bases fit TRBD2. The CDR3 covers 15 residues. Germline CDR1 SGDLS, CDR2 YYNGEE. V lost 3 bases and J lost 2; bases outside the gene matches: 4. CDR3 protein: CASSDSGTPYNEQFF. The CDR3 DNA reads as TGTGCCAGCAGCGATAGCGGGACCCCCTACAATGAGCAGTTCTTC.

This chain joins TRBV28 and TRBJ2-2; D is uncertain. The germline V gene encodes CDR1 MDHEN and CDR2 SYDVKM. V lost 2 bases and J 6 bases, leaving 4 bases between the germline ends. The CDR3 runs to 12 residues. The CDR3 nucleotides are TGTGCCAGCAGTTTAGGAGCCGGGGAGCTGTTTTTT. The encoded protein is CASSLGAGELFF.

The rearrangement joins TRBV7-9 to TRBJ2-1; D not certain. The germline gives CDR1 SEHNR, CDR2 FQNEAQ (reference sequence). With 5 bases removed from V and 5 bases from J, the gap between germline ends came to 10 bases. This CDR3 region has 13 residues. The CDR3 here is CASSPFGDNEQFF. The CDR3 DNA reads as TGTGCCAGCAGCCCCTTTGGAGACAATGAGCAGTTCTTC.